This T cell receptor (beta chain) comes out of a study of T cell repertoires in cytomegalovirus infection. About the study: Public TCR beta signatures were indicative of both CMV infection and a matching HLA type. Findings of the study overall: Cumulative frequency of public TCR beta families picked out carriers of CMV plus the relevant HLA. Clonotypes of TCR beta that were HLA-C-restricted and CMV-specific dominated the ex vivo response.

Germline V lookup: CDR1 SNHLY, CDR2 FYNNEI. Trimming stripped 1 base from V and 4 bases from J, with 13 bases between. The CDR3 runs 15 residues. TCRdb re-analysed the reads in MiXCR, keeping a single row per CDR3 protein. The sample includes some 450,000 distinct CDR3 sequences, roughly a third of them seen just once. As for this clonotype: Its antigen is still unknown.

This sequence originates from a human donor in good health (CMV status not recorded). Some clones in this sample may be carry-over from other donors' samples. The V and J genes are TRBV2 and TRBJ1-2; D is ambiguous. The sample consisted of PBMCs. The CDR3 region has the DNA TGTGCCAGCAGTGAAGATGGTCAGAAAATCTATGGCTACACCTTC. Translation gives CASSEDGQKIYGYTF. Combining the CDR3 with reference TRBV2 and TRBJ1-2 gives the whole variable domain EPEVTQTPSHQVTQMGQEVILRCVPISNHLYFYWYRQILGQKVEFLVSFYNNEISEKSEIFDDQFSVERPDGSNFTLKIRSTKLEDSAMYFCASSEDGQKIYGYTFGSGTRLTVV.